The 3 T cell receptor beta chains below were found in one sample sequenced in a study of blood T cell repertoires in COVID-19. The protocol was immunoSEQ multiplex PCR, while the TCRdb copy is restricted to in-frame clones and leaves out a portion. The sample yields 95,000 to 150,000 clones, 86% seen once. Sequencing was done on a sample of peripheral blood. All receptors derive from a man in his forties with acute or convalescent COVID-19.

The rearrangement joins TRBV3-1 (or the pseudogene TRBV3-2) to TRBJ2-7; 7 positions agree with TRBD1. The CDR3 has 15 residues. With 5 bases clipped from V and 3 bases from J, the junction kept 10 bases outside the gene matches. The germline V gene has CDR1 LGHDT and CDR2 YNNKEL (reference sequence). CDR3 loop: CASSGPGTVIYEQYF. In DNA, the CDR3 is TGTGCCAGCAGCGGTCCCGGGACAGTAATCTACGAGCAGTACTTC.

V and J are TRBV6-6 and TRBJ1-2; 11 bases match TRBD1. V gave up 5 bases and J gave up 4 bases; unmatched junction bases: 9. The length of the CDR3 is 16 residues. Germline CDR1 reads MNHNY; CDR2 reads SVGAGI (reference sequence). The CDR3 loop is CASSLEGQGGFYGYTF. The CDR3 DNA reads TGTGCCAGCAGTCTCGAGGGACAGGGGGGCTTCTATGGCTACACCTTC.

This chain uses TRBV6-2 or TRBV6-3 with TRBJ2-2, with D unresolved. From germline, CDR1 is MNHEY and CDR2 SVGEGT. The CDR3 extends over 15 amino acids. Trimming removed 6 bases from V and 0 bases from J, with 11 bases in between. DNA for the CDR3: TGTGCCAGCAGCCTCCTAGTGACGAACACCGGGGAGCTGTTTTTT. The encoded protein is CASSLLVTNTGELFF.